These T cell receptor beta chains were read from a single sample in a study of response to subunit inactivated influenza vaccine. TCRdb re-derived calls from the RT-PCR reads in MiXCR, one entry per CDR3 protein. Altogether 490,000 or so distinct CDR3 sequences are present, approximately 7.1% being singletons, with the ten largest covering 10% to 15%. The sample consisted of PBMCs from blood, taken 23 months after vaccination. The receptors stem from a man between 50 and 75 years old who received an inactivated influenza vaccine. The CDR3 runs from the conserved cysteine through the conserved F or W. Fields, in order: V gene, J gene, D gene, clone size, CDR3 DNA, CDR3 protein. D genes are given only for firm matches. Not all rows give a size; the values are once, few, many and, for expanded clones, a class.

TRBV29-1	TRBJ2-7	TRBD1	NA	TGCAGCGTACAAGAGGGACAGGGGGCTTACGAGCAGTACTTC	CSVQEGQGAYEQYF
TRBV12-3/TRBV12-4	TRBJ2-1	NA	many	TGTGCCAGCAGACCCCCCAGTTTTAGCTCCTACAATGAGCAGTTCTTC	CASRPPSFSSYNEQFF
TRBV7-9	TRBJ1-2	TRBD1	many	TGTGCCAGCAGCGAATCGGGGACAGGGTATGGCTACACCTTC	CASSESGTGYGYTF
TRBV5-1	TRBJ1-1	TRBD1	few	TGCGCCAGCAGCTATACCGGGACAGGGAGGAACACTGAAGTTTTCTTT	CASSYTGTGRNTEVFF
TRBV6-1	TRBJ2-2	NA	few	TGTGCCAGCAGGGAAACAGACAGGGGACTAAACACCGGGGAGCTGTTTTTT	CASRETDRGLNTGELFF
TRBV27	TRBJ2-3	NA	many	TGTGCCAGCAAACCACATAGCACAGATACGCAGTATTTT	CASKPHSTDTQYF
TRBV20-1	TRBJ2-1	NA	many	TGCAGTGCTACGAGGGGGGGTTGGAATGAGCAGTTCTTC	CSATRGGWNEQFF
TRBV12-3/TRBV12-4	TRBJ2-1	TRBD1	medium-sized	TGTGCCAGCAGTAAAACAGGGGGTGGGTATGAGCAGTTCTTC	CASSKTGGGYEQFF
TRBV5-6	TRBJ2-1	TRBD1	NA	TGTGCCAGCAGCTTTTTTAACGCGGGACAGGGGGCATCAGTTCGTGTCAATGAGCAGTTCTTC	CASSFFNAGQGASVRVNEQFF
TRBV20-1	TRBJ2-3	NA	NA	TGCAGTGCTCGGGACTCTGCCACAGATACGCAGTATTTT	CSARDSATDTQYF
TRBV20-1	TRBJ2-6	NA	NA	TGCAGTGCTTCACAGGGTCCTGGGGCCAACGTCCTGACTTTC	CSASQGPGANVLTF
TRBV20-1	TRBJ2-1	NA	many	TGCAGTGCTTCAGGGGATGGGCAGTTCTTC	CSASGDGQFF
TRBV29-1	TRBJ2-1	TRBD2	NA	TGCAGCGTTCCTACGGTCCGGAGGCTAGCGGGTTCTTACAATGAGCAGTTCTTC	CSVPTVRRLAGSYNEQFF
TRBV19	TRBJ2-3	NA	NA	TGTGCCAGTAGTAGCCAGCGGGCCGATACGCAGTATTTT	CASSSQRADTQYF
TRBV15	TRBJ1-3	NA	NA	TGTGCCACCAGCAACAGGAACTCTGGAAACACCATATATTTT	CATSNRNSGNTIYF
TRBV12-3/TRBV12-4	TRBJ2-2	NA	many	TGTGCCAGCAGCCGACTAGGAGCCGGGGAGCTGTTTTTT	CASSRLGAGELFF
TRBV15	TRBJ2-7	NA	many	TGTGCCACCAGCACCTATGCGGGACTCTCCTACGAGCAGTACTTC	CATSTYAGLSYEQYF
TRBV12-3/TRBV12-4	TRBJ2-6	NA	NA	TGTGCCAGCATGTTGTCCGGGGCCAACGTCCTGACTTTC	CASMLSGANVLTF
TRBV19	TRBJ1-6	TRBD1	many	TGTGCCAGTAGTAGGACAGGGCTTCAAGATTCACCCCTCCACTTT	CASSRTGLQDSPLHF
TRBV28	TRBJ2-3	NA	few	TGTGCCAGCAGTTTATTGGGGGTGTCAGATACGCAGTATTTT	CASSLLGVSDTQYF
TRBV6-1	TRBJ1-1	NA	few	TGTGCCAGCACTACCGGGATGAACACTGAAGCTTTCTTT	CASTTGMNTEAFF
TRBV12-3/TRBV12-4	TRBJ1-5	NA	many	TGTGCCAGCGGAGACAACCTCAATCAGCCCCAGCATTTT	CASGDNLNQPQHF
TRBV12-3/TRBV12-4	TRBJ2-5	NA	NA	TGTGCCAGCAGTTTAAGTTACCTGGAGACCCAGTACTTC	CASSLSYLETQYF
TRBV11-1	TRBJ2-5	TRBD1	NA	TGTGCCAGCAGCTTATCGGACAGGGCGGAGACCCAGTACTTC	CASSLSDRAETQYF
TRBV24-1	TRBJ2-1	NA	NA	TGTGCCACCAGTGAACAGAGCGGCAGACCCTTCGATGAGCAGTTCTTC	CATSEQSGRPFDEQFF
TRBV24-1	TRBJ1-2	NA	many	TGTGCCACCAGTGATCCCCTGCGGGGCTACACCTTC	CATSDPLRGYTF
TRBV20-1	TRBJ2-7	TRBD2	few	TGCAGTGCTAACGGACTAGCGGGAGCCCGCGATGCCTACGAGCAGTACTTC	CSANGLAGARDAYEQYF
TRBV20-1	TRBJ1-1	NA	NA	TGCAGTGCTTCAGGAGGGTTGGACGCTGAAGCTTTCTTT	CSASGGLDAEAFF
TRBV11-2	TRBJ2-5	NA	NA	TGTGCCAGCAGCCGTACGAATATTGTCCAAGAGACCCAGTACTTC	CASSRTNIVQETQYF
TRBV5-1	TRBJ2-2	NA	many	TGCGCCAGCAGCTTGGGTCCCACCGGGGAGCTGTTTTTT	CASSLGPTGELFF
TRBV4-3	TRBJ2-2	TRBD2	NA	TGCGCCAGCAGCCAAGATATCGGGAGGGCTGCCGGGGAGCTGTTTTTT	CASSQDIGRAAGELFF
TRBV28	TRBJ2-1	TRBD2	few	TGTGCCAGCAGTGAGACGACTAGCAGGAGCTCCTACAATGAGCAGTTCTTC	CASSETTSRSSYNEQFF
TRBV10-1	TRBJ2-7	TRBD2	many	TGCGCCGGGGGGGACTCCTCCTACGAGCAGTACTTC	CAGGDSSYEQYF
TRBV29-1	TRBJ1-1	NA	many	TGCAGCGTTGGAGGGAGACAGCTTGAAGCTTTCTTT	CSVGGRQLEAFF
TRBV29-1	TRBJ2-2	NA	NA	TGCAGCGTTGCAAGGGGCGGGACCGGGGAGCTGTTTTTT	CSVARGGTGELFF